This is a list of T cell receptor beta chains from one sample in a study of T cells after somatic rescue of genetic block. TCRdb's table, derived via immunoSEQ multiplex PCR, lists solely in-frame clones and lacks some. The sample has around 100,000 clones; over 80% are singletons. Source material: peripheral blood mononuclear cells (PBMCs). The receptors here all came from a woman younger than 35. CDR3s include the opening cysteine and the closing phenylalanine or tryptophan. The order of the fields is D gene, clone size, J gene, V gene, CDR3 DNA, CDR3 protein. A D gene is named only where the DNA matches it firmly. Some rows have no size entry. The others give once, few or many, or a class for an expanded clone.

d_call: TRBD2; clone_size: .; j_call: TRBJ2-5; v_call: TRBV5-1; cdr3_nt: TGCGCCAGCGGCCCGGGCGGGGGCCAAGAGACCCAGTACTTC; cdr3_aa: CASGPGGGQETQYF
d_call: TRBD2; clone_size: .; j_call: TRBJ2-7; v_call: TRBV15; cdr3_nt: TGTGCCACCAGCAACGGGGGGAGCTCCTACGAGCAGTACTTC; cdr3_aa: CATSNGGSSYEQYF
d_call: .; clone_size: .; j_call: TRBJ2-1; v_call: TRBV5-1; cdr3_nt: TGCGCCAGCAGCTCGGGAATCAATGAGCAGTTCTTC; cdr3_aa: CASSSGINEQFF
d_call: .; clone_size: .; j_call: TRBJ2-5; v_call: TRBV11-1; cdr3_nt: TGTGCCAGCAGCCTAGGGCTACTAGCTACGGAGACCCAGTACTTC; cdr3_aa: CASSLGLLATETQYF
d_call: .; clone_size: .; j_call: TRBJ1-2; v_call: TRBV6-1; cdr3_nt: TGTGCCAGCAGTGAAGAATCAACAGGGATCTATGGCTACACCTTC; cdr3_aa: CASSEESTGIYGYTF
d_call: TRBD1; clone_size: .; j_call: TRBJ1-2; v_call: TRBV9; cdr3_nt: TGTGCCAGCAGCTCCGGGACAGGGGACTATGGCTACACCTTC; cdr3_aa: CASSSGTGDYGYTF
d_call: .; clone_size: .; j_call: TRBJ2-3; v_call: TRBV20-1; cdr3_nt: TGCAGTGCTAAAACATCAGATACGCAGTATTTT; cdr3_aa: CSAKTSDTQYF
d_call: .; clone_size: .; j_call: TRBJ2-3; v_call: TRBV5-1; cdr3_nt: TGCGCCAGCAGCGGACCCGGCACAGATACGCAGTATTTT; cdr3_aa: CASSGPGTDTQYF
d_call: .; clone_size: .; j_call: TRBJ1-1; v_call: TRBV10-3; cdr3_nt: TGTGCCATCAGTGAGGGACTGCTCACTGAAGCTTTCTTT; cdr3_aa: CAISEGLLTEAFF
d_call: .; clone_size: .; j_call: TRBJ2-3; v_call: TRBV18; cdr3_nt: TGTGCCAGCTCACCACCGGAGGGGACAGATACGCAGTATTTT; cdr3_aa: CASSPPEGTDTQYF
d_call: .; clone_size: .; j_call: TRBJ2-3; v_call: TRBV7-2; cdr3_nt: TGTGCCAGCAGCTTAGGGGCCTATACGCAGTATTTT; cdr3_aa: CASSLGAYTQYF
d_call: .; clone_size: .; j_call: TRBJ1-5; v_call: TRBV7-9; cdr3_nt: TGTGCCGTTTCGGGGAGCAATCAGCCCCAGCATTTT; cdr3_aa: CAVSGSNQPQHF
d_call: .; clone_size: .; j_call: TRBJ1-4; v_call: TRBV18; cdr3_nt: TGTGCCAGCTCACCACGTGAGGACTTGCTGAGGGGCGTGCTGATGTTTTTT; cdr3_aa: CASSPREDLLRGVLMFF
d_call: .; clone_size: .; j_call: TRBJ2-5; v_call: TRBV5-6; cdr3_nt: TGTGCCAGCAGCTTGTATTGGGGGGTCCAAGAGACCCAGTACTTC; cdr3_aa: CASSLYWGVQETQYF
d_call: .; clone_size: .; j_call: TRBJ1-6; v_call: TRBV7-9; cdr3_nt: TGTGCCAGCAGCCCCAGTTCACCCCTCCACTTT; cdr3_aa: CASSPSSPLHF
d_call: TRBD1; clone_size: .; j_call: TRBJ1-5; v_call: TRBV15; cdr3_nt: TGTGCCACCAGCAGCTTTTCAGGGGGGGGGAGCAATCAGCCCCAGCATTTT; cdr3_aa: CATSSFSGGGSNQPQHF
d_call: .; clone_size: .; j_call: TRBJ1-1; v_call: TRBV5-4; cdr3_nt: TGTGCCAGCAGCTTGGCGGGGTCCGCTGAAGCTTTCTTT; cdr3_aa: CASSLAGSAEAFF
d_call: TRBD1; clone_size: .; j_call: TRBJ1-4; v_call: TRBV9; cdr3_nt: TGTGCCAGCAGCACCGGGACAGCCCTGGAGGAAAAACTGTTTTTT; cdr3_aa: CASSTGTALEEKLFF
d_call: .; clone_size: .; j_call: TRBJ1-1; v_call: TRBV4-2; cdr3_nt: TGTGCCAGCAGCCAAGGGGAGGAGAACACTGAAGCTTTCTTT; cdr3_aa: CASSQGEENTEAFF
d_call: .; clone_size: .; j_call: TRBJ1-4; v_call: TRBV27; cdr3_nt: TGTGCCAGCAGTTTGGGGGGGGCTAGTGAAAAACTGTTTTTT; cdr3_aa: CASSLGGASEKLFF
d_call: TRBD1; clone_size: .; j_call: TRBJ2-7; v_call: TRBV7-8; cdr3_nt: TGTGCCAGCAGCTCTGTGGACAGGGAGCCCTACGAGCAGTACTTC; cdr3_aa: CASSSVDREPYEQYF
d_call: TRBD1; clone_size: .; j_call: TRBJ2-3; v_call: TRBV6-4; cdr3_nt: TGTGCCAGTTCACCGACAGGGCGCGCAGATACGCAGTATTTT; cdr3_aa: CASSPTGRADTQYF
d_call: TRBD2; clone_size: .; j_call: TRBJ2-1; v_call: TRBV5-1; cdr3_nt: TGCGCCAGCACCGGGACTACTAGCTCCTACAATGAGCGGTTCTTC; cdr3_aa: CASTGTTSSYNERFF
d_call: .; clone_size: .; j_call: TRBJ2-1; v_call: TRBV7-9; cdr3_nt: TGTGCCAGCAGCTTAAGTGTCTACAATGAGCAGTTCTTC; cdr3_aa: CASSLSVYNEQFF
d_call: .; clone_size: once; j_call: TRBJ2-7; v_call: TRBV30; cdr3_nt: TGTGCCTGGAGTGTGTGGGCGACTGTCTACGAGCAGTACTTC; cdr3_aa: CAWSVWATVYEQYF
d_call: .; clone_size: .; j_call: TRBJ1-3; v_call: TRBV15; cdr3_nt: TGTGCCACCACCGAAGGCGGGGGAGGAAACACCATATATTTT; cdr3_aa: CATTEGGGGNTIYF
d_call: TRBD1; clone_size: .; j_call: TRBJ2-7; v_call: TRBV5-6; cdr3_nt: TGTGCCAGCAGCGTAGCCATAGGGACAGGGGTAATGGTCGAGCAGTACTTC; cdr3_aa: CASSVAIGTGVMVEQYF
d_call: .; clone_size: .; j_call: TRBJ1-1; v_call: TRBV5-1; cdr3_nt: TGCGCCAGCAGCTTGACACAGGGATGGGACACTGAAGCTTTCTTT; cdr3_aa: CASSLTQGWDTEAFF
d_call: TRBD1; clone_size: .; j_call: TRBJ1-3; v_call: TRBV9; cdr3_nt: TGTGCCAGCAGCCAGACAGGGAACGGAAACACCATATATTTT; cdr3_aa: CASSQTGNGNTIYF
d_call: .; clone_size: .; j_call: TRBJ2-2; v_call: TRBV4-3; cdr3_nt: TGCGCCAGCAGCCAAGGGTGGGCGGAGGCGAACACCGGGGAGCTGTTTTTT; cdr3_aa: CASSQGWAEANTGELFF
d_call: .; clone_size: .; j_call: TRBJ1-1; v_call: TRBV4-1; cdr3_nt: TGCGCCAGCAGCCGAGGGACATGGTGGCTGAACACTGAAGCTTTCTTT; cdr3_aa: CASSRGTWWLNTEAFF
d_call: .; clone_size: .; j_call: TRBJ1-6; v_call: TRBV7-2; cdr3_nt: TGTGCCAGCAGCTTAGCTGAAGGGAGAAATTCACCCCTCCACTTT; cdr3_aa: CASSLAEGRNSPLHF
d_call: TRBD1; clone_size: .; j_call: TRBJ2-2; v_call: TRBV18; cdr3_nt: TGTGCCAGTTTTACAGGGGTGAACACCGGGGAGCTGTTTTTT; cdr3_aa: CASFTGVNTGELFF
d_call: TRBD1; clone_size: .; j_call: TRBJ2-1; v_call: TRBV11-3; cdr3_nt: TGTGCCAGCAGCCGACAGGGTGGCAATGAGCAGTTCTTC; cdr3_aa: CASSRQGGNEQFF
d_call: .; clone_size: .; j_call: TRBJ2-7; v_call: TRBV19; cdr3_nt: TGTGCCAGTAGTATTCGGGTACAGGCGAACTACGAGCAGTACTTC; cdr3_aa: CASSIRVQANYEQYF
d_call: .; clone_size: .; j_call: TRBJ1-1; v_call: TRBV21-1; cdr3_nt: TGTGCCAGCAGCACGGGACAGTCCGGTGAAGCTTTCTTT; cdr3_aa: CASSTGQSGEAFF
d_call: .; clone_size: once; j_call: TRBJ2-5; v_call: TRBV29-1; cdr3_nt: TGCAGCGTTGGGCTAACGGGATCCCAAGAGACCCAGTACTTC; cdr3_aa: CSVGLTGSQETQYF
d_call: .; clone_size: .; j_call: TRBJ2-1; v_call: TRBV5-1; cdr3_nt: TGCGCCAGCAGCTTGGAGGGGGCGGGGCAATACAATGAGCAGTTCTTC; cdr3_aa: CASSLEGAGQYNEQFF
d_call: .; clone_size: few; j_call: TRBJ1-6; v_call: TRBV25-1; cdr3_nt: TGTGCCAGCAGTGAGGACATCTACAATTCACCCCTCCACTTT; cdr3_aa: CASSEDIYNSPLHF
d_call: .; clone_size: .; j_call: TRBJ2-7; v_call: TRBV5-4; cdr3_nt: TGTGCCAGCAGCTTGGCCGGCCAGGGACGCGAGCAGTACTTC; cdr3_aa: CASSLAGQGREQYF
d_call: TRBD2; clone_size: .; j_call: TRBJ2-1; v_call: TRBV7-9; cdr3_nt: TGTGCCAGCAGCTTAGTGACTAGCGGGGGGTACAATGAGCAGTTCTTC; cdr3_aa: CASSLVTSGGYNEQFF
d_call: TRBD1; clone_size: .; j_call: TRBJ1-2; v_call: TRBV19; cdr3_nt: TGTGCCAGTATTTTGACCGGGACAGCAAACTATGGCTACACCTTC; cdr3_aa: CASILTGTANYGYTF
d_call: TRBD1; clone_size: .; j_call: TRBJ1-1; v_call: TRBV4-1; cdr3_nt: TGCGCCAGCAGGGGGGACAGGAGCCTTTTGAACACTGAAGCTTTCTTT; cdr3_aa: CASRGDRSLLNTEAFF
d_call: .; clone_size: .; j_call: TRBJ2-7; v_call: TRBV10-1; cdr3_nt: TGCGCCAGCAGACCTCAGGGGTCCCAGGGCTACGAGCAGTACTTC; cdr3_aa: CASRPQGSQGYEQYF
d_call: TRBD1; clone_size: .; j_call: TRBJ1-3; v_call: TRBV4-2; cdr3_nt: TGTGCCAGCAGCCGGAGGACAGGGACTGGAAACACCATATATTTT; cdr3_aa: CASSRRTGTGNTIYF
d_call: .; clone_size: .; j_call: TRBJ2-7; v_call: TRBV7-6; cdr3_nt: TGTGCCAGCAGCCCCAGATCGGGGCGCGAGCAGTACTTC; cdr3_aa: CASSPRSGREQYF
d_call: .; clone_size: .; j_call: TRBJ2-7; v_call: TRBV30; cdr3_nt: TGTGCCTGGACCGGGCCCGGGTCCTACGAGCAGTACTTC; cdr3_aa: CAWTGPGSYEQYF
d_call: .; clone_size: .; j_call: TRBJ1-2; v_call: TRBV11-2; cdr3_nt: TGTGCCAGCAGCTTAGGTGAGGGGCAGCTCTATGGCTACACCTTC; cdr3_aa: CASSLGEGQLYGYTF